This is a list of T cell receptor beta chains from one sample in a study of blood T cell repertoires in COVID-19. Profiling relied on immunoSEQ multiplex PCR, and the TCRdb table lists in-frame clones only, not all of them. The repertoire holds some 200,000 clones, with roughly 84% as singletons. Material: PBMCs or T cells enriched from blood (not recorded which). The receptor source for this set is a man aged 35 to 55 who had recovered from COVID-19. Both conserved end residues are part of each CDR3. The order of the fields is J gene, D gene, clone size, V gene, CDR3 protein, CDR3 DNA. A D gene is named only where the DNA matches it firmly. Size is omitted from some rows. Given values are once, few, many or a class for expanded clones.

j_gene: TRBJ2-6
d_gene: TRBD1
abundance: NA
v_gene: TRBV19
CDR3aa: CASSITGGARSGANVLTF
CDR3nt: TGTGCCAGTAGTATTACAGGGGGCGCAAGGTCCGGGGCCAACGTCCTGACTTTC

j_gene: TRBJ2-1
d_gene: NA
abundance: NA
v_gene: TRBV5-1
CDR3aa: CASSPGVDNEQFF
CDR3nt: TGCGCCAGCAGCCCGGGAGTCGACAATGAGCAGTTCTTC

j_gene: TRBJ2-2
d_gene: TRBD2
abundance: once
v_gene: TRBV7-3
CDR3aa: CASSFLSAGLYTGELFF
CDR3nt: TGTGCCAGCAGCTTCTTATCAGCGGGGTTATACACCGGGGAGCTGTTTTTT

j_gene: TRBJ1-2
d_gene: NA
abundance: NA
v_gene: TRBV7-6
CDR3aa: CASSSLLGPRQERSGYTF
CDR3nt: TGTGCCAGCAGCTCTCTTTTGGGCCCCCGACAGGAGCGAAGTGGCTACACCTTC

j_gene: TRBJ1-2
d_gene: NA
abundance: NA
v_gene: TRBV20-1
CDR3aa: CSASRYGYTF
CDR3nt: TGCAGTGCTAGTCGCTATGGCTACACCTTC

j_gene: TRBJ1-4
d_gene: NA
abundance: NA
v_gene: TRBV6-4
CDR3aa: CARRPQRANEKLFF
CDR3nt: TGTGCCAGACGTCCCCAGCGGGCTAATGAAAAACTGTTTTTT

j_gene: TRBJ1-2
d_gene: NA
abundance: NA
v_gene: TRBV4-1
CDR3aa: CASSRVADTYGYTF
CDR3nt: TGCGCCAGCAGCCGAGTCGCAGACACATATGGCTACACCTTC

j_gene: TRBJ1-1
d_gene: NA
abundance: NA
v_gene: TRBV6-5
CDR3aa: CASMTGNTEAFF
CDR3nt: TGTGCCAGCATGACTGGGAACACTGAAGCTTTCTTT

j_gene: TRBJ1-1
d_gene: NA
abundance: NA
v_gene: TRBV10-3
CDR3aa: CAISVRGTEAFF
CDR3nt: TGTGCCATCAGTGTCAGGGGCACTGAAGCTTTCTTT

j_gene: TRBJ1-3
d_gene: NA
abundance: NA
v_gene: TRBV9
CDR3aa: CASSVGVPTSGNTIYF
CDR3nt: TGTGCCAGCAGCGTAGGCGTACCTACCTCTGGAAACACCATATATTTT

j_gene: TRBJ2-3
d_gene: NA
abundance: NA
v_gene: TRBV6-5
CDR3aa: CASSYSRLNTDTQYF
CDR3nt: TGTGCCAGCAGTTACTCCCGTCTTAACACAGATACGCAGTATTTT

j_gene: TRBJ1-1
d_gene: TRBD1
abundance: few
v_gene: TRBV28
CDR3aa: CASSPGQGSRATEAFF
CDR3nt: TGTGCCAGCAGCCCCGGACAGGGGTCGAGGGCCACTGAAGCTTTCTTT

j_gene: TRBJ1-2
d_gene: TRBD1
abundance: NA
v_gene: TRBV3-1/TRBV3-2
CDR3aa: CASSQDRTGAIYGYTF
CDR3nt: TGTGCCAGCAGCCAAGATCGGACAGGGGCGATCTATGGCTACACCTTC

j_gene: TRBJ1-5
d_gene: NA
abundance: NA
v_gene: TRBV10-3
CDR3aa: CAISERGMSNQPQHF
CDR3nt: TGTGCCATCAGTGAGAGGGGGATGAGCAATCAGCCCCAGCATTTT

j_gene: TRBJ1-2
d_gene: NA
abundance: NA
v_gene: TRBV20-1
CDR3aa: CSASVVLGATSTANYGYTF
CDR3nt: TGCAGTGCTAGTGTGGTTTTAGGGGCTACCTCAACAGCTAACTATGGCTACACCTTC

j_gene: TRBJ1-2
d_gene: TRBD1
abundance: NA
v_gene: TRBV7-2
CDR3aa: CASSSRQGASSGYTF
CDR3nt: TGTGCCAGCAGCTCTCGACAGGGGGCATCGAGTGGCTACACCTTC

j_gene: TRBJ1-6
d_gene: TRBD1
abundance: once
v_gene: TRBV2
CDR3aa: CASRATGGDSPLHF
CDR3nt: TGTGCCAGCAGAGCGACAGGGGGTGATTCACCCCTCCACTTT

j_gene: TRBJ2-3
d_gene: NA
abundance: NA
v_gene: TRBV19
CDR3aa: CASRRLVGTDTQYF
CDR3nt: TGTGCCAGTAGGCGACTAGTAGGGACAGATACGCAGTATTTT

j_gene: TRBJ2-1
d_gene: NA
abundance: NA
v_gene: TRBV6-6
CDR3aa: CASSRLKNEQFF
CDR3nt: TGTGCCAGCAGCCGCCTAAAGAATGAGCAGTTCTTC

j_gene: TRBJ1-5
d_gene: TRBD1
abundance: NA
v_gene: TRBV6-6
CDR3aa: CASSTSGGSQPQHF
CDR3nt: TGTGCCAGCAGTACTTCAGGGGGGAGTCAGCCCCAGCATTTT

j_gene: TRBJ1-1
d_gene: NA
abundance: few
v_gene: TRBV25-1
CDR3aa: CASSEWAGTEAFF
CDR3nt: TGTGCCAGCAGTGAATGGGCAGGGACTGAAGCTTTCTTT

j_gene: TRBJ1-2
d_gene: NA
abundance: NA
v_gene: TRBV11-2
CDR3aa: CASSFPDGRIYGYTF
CDR3nt: TGTGCCAGCAGCTTCCCCGACGGCAGGATTTATGGCTACACCTTC

j_gene: TRBJ1-1
d_gene: NA
abundance: NA
v_gene: TRBV11-1
CDR3aa: CASSQRVLGTEAFF
CDR3nt: TGTGCCAGCAGCCAGAGGGTGTTGGGCACTGAAGCTTTCTTT

j_gene: TRBJ2-5
d_gene: TRBD1
abundance: NA
v_gene: TRBV5-1
CDR3aa: CASSFLGTDRGGTQYF
CDR3nt: TGCGCCAGCAGCTTTCTTGGGACCGACAGGGGTGGGACCCAGTACTTC

j_gene: TRBJ1-5
d_gene: TRBD1
abundance: few
v_gene: TRBV19
CDR3aa: CASSRTGDGNQPQHF
CDR3nt: TGTGCCAGTAGCCGGACAGGGGATGGCAATCAGCCCCAGCATTTT

j_gene: TRBJ1-4
d_gene: TRBD1
abundance: NA
v_gene: TRBV5-1
CDR3aa: CASSTGDNEKLFF
CDR3nt: TGCGCCAGCTCTACAGGGGATAATGAAAAACTGTTTTTT

j_gene: TRBJ1-4
d_gene: NA
abundance: NA
v_gene: TRBV7-6
CDR3aa: CASSLAQGSGEKLFF
CDR3nt: TGTGCCAGCAGCCTAGCACAGGGTTCTGGTGAAAAACTGTTTTTT

j_gene: TRBJ2-7
d_gene: NA
abundance: NA
v_gene: TRBV27
CDR3aa: CASSTGLVLYEQYF
CDR3nt: TGTGCCAGCAGTACAGGGCTCGTCCTCTACGAGCAGTACTTC

j_gene: TRBJ1-1
d_gene: NA
abundance: NA
v_gene: TRBV6-5
CDR3aa: CASKEALDTEAFF
CDR3nt: TGTGCCAGCAAGGAGGCGCTGGACACTGAAGCTTTCTTT

j_gene: TRBJ1-1
d_gene: NA
abundance: NA
v_gene: TRBV7-9
CDR3aa: CASSPEGRAFF
CDR3nt: TGTGCCAGCAGCCCTGAGGGTCGGGCTTTCTTT

j_gene: TRBJ2-2
d_gene: TRBD2
abundance: NA
v_gene: TRBV10-3
CDR3aa: CAISEGGGGAPTGELFF
CDR3nt: TGTGCCATCAGTGAAGGAGGCGGGGGGGCTCCCACCGGGGAGCTGTTTTTT

j_gene: TRBJ2-7
d_gene: TRBD1
abundance: once
v_gene: TRBV24-1
CDR3aa: CATSDFTGGEQYF
CDR3nt: TGTGCCACCAGTGATTTCACAGGGGGGGAGCAGTACTTC

j_gene: TRBJ1-2
d_gene: TRBD1
abundance: NA
v_gene: TRBV2
CDR3aa: CASAEGIRQGSYGYTF
CDR3nt: TGTGCCAGCGCAGAAGGGATCAGACAGGGAAGTTATGGCTACACCTTC

j_gene: TRBJ1-2
d_gene: TRBD1
abundance: NA
v_gene: TRBV28
CDR3aa: CASSPTGNYGYTF
CDR3nt: TGTGCCAGCAGCCCGACAGGGAACTATGGCTACACCTTC

j_gene: TRBJ2-3
d_gene: NA
abundance: NA
v_gene: TRBV11-2
CDR3aa: CASSLIRGIFTDTQYF
CDR3nt: TGTGCCAGCAGCTTAATCCGCGGGATCTTCACAGATACGCAGTATTTT

j_gene: TRBJ2-2
d_gene: TRBD2
abundance: NA
v_gene: TRBV7-9
CDR3aa: CASSYPGLTPDGELFF
CDR3nt: TGTGCCAGCAGCTACCCGGGACTAACCCCGGATGGGGAGCTGTTTTTT

j_gene: TRBJ2-3
d_gene: NA
abundance: NA
v_gene: TRBV6-5
CDR3aa: CASSYSRRGLDTQYF
CDR3nt: TGTGCCAGCAGTTACTCGAGGCGGGGGCTCGATACGCAGTATTTT

j_gene: TRBJ2-2
d_gene: NA
abundance: NA
v_gene: TRBV10-3
CDR3aa: CAIKGVRGAGSSGELFF
CDR3nt: TGTGCCATCAAAGGGGTTCGGGGGGCCGGGTCCTCCGGGGAGCTGTTTTTT

j_gene: TRBJ1-3
d_gene: NA
abundance: NA
v_gene: TRBV3-1/TRBV3-2
CDR3aa: CASSQASGGVGNTIYF
CDR3nt: TGTGCCAGCAGCCAAGCTAGTGGGGGCGTCGGGAACACCATATATTTT

j_gene: TRBJ2-5
d_gene: TRBD1
abundance: NA
v_gene: TRBV2
CDR3aa: CASSPPTRQGFYQETQYF
CDR3nt: TGTGCCAGCAGTCCGCCCACCCGACAGGGGTTTTATCAAGAGACCCAGTACTTC

j_gene: TRBJ2-7
d_gene: NA
abundance: NA
v_gene: TRBV5-5
CDR3aa: CASNPFRAGLGYEQYF
CDR3nt: TGTGCCAGCAATCCCTTCCGAGCAGGGTTAGGCTACGAGCAGTACTTC

j_gene: TRBJ1-5
d_gene: TRBD1
abundance: NA
v_gene: TRBV6-1
CDR3aa: CASSETGNQPQHF
CDR3nt: TGTGCCAGCAGTGAGACAGGGAATCAGCCCCAGCATTTT

j_gene: TRBJ2-1
d_gene: NA
abundance: many
v_gene: TRBV6-4
CDR3aa: CASSDSGTASSNEQFF
CDR3nt: TGTGCCAGCAGTGACTCGGGGACTGCATCGTCTAATGAGCAGTTCTTC